The entry below describes one T cell receptor (beta chain). The data are from a study of cytomegalovirus exposure and HLA in healthy donors. Germline V gives CDR1 LNHDA, CDR2 SQIVND (reference sequence). CDR3 length: 15 residues. V lost 4 bases and J lost 6, with 15 bases in between. 13 Jbeta primers and 60 Vbeta primers were used for the PCR. The protocol was immunoSEQ multiplex PCR, while the TCRdb copy is restricted to in-frame clones and leaves out a portion. This table holds under 200,000 clones, about three quarters found once. The sequencing input was PBMCs. This chain joins TRBV19 and TRBJ2-2, with D perhaps TRBD1 (5 bases). The receptor was isolated from a woman aged 30 to 39 in good health and CMV-seronegative. The CDR3 bases are TGTGCCAGTAGTACAGCGTGGGGCTATTCCGGGGAGCTGTTTTTT. Amino acids: CASSTAWGYSGELFF.